This T cell receptor beta chain appears in the sequencing data of a study of T-cell memory formation after mild COVID-19. From the 5' RACE reads, TCRdb called clonotypes with MiXCR, one entry per CDR3 protein. The profile shows about 500,000 distinct CDR3 sequences, roughly 21% of them singletons. Germline V lookup: CDR1 SGHVS, CDR2 FNYEAQ. V shed 5 bases, J shed 7 bases, and the junction held 10 bases outside the gene matches. The CDR3 length is 15 residues. The receptor comes from an adult woman who had mild COVID-19 (a few samples of this study predate the infection). Cell type and time point are not known. Sequenced input: PBMCs or a T cell subset sorted from them (not recorded which). The chain employs TRBV7-6 and TRBJ1-4; 7 nucleotides align to TRBD1. This chain's CDR3 is CASSPGAGGGEKLFF. CDR3 coding DNA: TGTGCCAGCAGCCCCGGAGCAGGGGGTGGTGAAAAACTGTTTTTT.